These 25 T cell receptor beta chains were all obtained from the same sample, sequenced in a study of identical twins. TCRdb re-called the 5' RACE reads with MiXCR, one entry per CDR3 protein. The data contain around 370,000 distinct CDR3 sequences, approximately 8.7% of them singletons. The sequenced material came from naive T cells sorted from blood. Receptor source: a woman in her 50s in good health.

This sequence joins TRBV29-1 and TRBJ1-2; D gene uncertain. CDR3 length equals 13 residues. Germline lookup yields CDR1 SQVTM and CDR2 ANQGSEA. Deletions cut 7 bases from V and 7 bases from J, with 19 bases between. CDR3 in amino acids: CSALLPVRVGYTF. The CDR3 region has the DNA TGCAGCGCCTTACTACCGGTCCGGGTTGGCTACACCTTC. The full variable domain, with the rest looked up from reference TRBV29-1 and TRBJ1-2, is SAVISQKPSRDICQRGTSLTIQCQVDSQVTMMFWYRQQPGQSLTLIATANQGSEATYESGFVIDKFPISRPNLTFSTLTVSNMSPEDSSIYLCSALLPVRVGYTFGSGTRLTVV.

The chain is built from TRBV7-9 and TRBJ2-7, with D perhaps matching TRBD1 (6 bases). Germline loops: CDR1 SEHNR, CDR2 FQNEAQ (reference sequence). The CDR3 covers 14 residues. V lost 4 bases, J lost 3 bases, and 13 bases lay in between. The CDR3 DNA reads as TGTGCCAGCAGCTCTACAAAGACAGGCTACGAGCAGTACTTC. It yields the protein CASSSTKTGYEQYF.

This clonotype was picked up many times. The rearrangement links TRBV10-1 to TRBJ2-1, with D hard to call. Germline CDR1 is WNHNN and CDR2 is SYGVQD (reference sequence). CDR3 length: 14 amino acids. V was pared by 5 bases and J by 6 bases, with 14 bases between. CDR3 region: CASSNNHPVNEQFF. The DNA for the CDR3 is TGCGCCAGCAGTAACAACCATCCGGTCAATGAGCAGTTCTTC.

In this sample, this clonotype turned up many times. The chain links TRBV18 to TRBJ1-1; 7 bases are a match to TRBD1. Looked up from germline, CDR1 is KGHSH and CDR2 is LQKENI. V gave up 3 bases and J gave up 1 base; unmatched junction bases: 5. The CDR3 covers 15 residues. The CDR3, as DNA: TGTGCCAGCTCACCTAGGACAGGACCGAACACTGAAGCTTTCTTT. It translates to CASSPRTGPNTEAFF.

This clonotype was seen more than once but under ten times. The chain links TRBV7-3 to TRBJ2-2; 14 bases align to TRBD2. Germline V gene lookup returns CDR1 SGHTA and CDR2 FQGTGA. The V segment lost 4 bases and the J segment 3 bases; nucleotides outside the gene matches: 10. This CDR3 region has 19 residues. DNA for the CDR3: TGTGCCAGCAGCTCCTCCGGGACTAGCGGGAGAGGGGACACCGGGGAGCTGTTTTTT. Translated, it gives CASSSSGTSGRGDTGELFF.

This clonotype has more than one count but fewer than ten. The chain combines TRBV6-1 with TRBJ2-3; maybe TRBD1 (6 bases). The CDR3 is 15 amino acids. Germline V gives CDR1 MNHNS, CDR2 SASEGT. The germline V and J ends were trimmed by 4 bases and 6 bases, with 17 bases remaining between them. The CDR3 nucleotides are TGTGCCAGCAGTGTAAACCCGCAGGGGTGGGATACGCAGTATTTT. Its translation is CASSVNPQGWDTQYF.

This clonotype appeared many times. This chain joins TRBV6-1 and TRBJ2-1; D is uncertain. Per the germline V gene, CDR1 is MNHNS and CDR2 is SASEGT. This CDR3 contains 13 residues. V was pared by 6 bases and J by 4 bases, with 10 bases between. CDR3 in amino acids: CASSIGFYNEQFF. The DNA of the CDR3 is TGTGCCAGCAGCATCGGGTTTTACAATGAGCAGTTCTTC.

This clonotype was recorded many times. The chain employs TRBV29-1 and TRBJ2-2, with D possibly matching TRBD1 (5 bases). V dropped 3 bases and J dropped 1 base, with 6 bases sitting between them. From germline, CDR1 is SQVTM and CDR2 ANQGSEA. The length of the CDR3 is 13 residues. The CDR3 spells CSVDTGNTGELFF. CDR3 sequence (DNA): TGCAGCGTTGATACAGGGAACACCGGGGAGCTGTTTTTT.

This clonotype has ten or more counts. The rearrangement links TRBV5-6 to TRBJ2-4; 11 nucleotides match TRBD1. This CDR3 contains 16 residues. V lost 2 bases, J lost 7 bases, and 8 bases stayed unmatched. CDR1 SGHDT and CDR2 YYEEEE come from the germline V gene. CDR3 DNA sequence: TGTGCCAGCAGCTTCCCAGGACAGGGGGCGTCTAACATTCAGTACTTC. Translating gives CASSFPGQGASNIQYF. The variable domain in full, completed from reference TRBV5-6 and TRBJ2-4, reads DAGVTQSPTHLIKTRGQQVTLRCSPKSGHDTVSWYQQALGQGPQFIFQYYEEEERQRGNFPDRFSGHQFPNYSSELNVNALLLGDSALYLCASSFPGQGASNIQYFGAGTRLSVL.

This clonotype has a handful of counts. This chain uses TRBV7-9 with TRBJ1-2; D possibly corresponds to TRBD1 (5 bases). This CDR3 is 14 amino acids long. Between the trimmed V and J ends, which lost 4 bases and 6 bases, there was a span of 15 bases. Germline CDR1 reads SEHNR; CDR2 reads FQNEAQ (reference sequence). The CDR3 bases are TGTGCCAGCAGCTCACGGGGCACGGGGGATGGCTACACCTTC. It yields the protein CASSSRGTGDGYTF.

This clonotype has more than one count but fewer than ten. V gene TRBV24-1 combines with J gene TRBJ2-1; D remains ambiguous. V lost 5 bases and J lost 7, with 14 bases in between. Germline V gene lookup returns CDR1 KGHDR and CDR2 SFDVKD. The CDR3 is made up of 14 amino acids. The chain's CDR3 is CATSASREGNEQFF. The CDR3, as DNA: TGTGCCACCAGTGCCTCAAGGGAAGGGAATGAGCAGTTCTTC.

V usage is TRBV20-1 and J usage is TRBJ2-1, with TRBD2 matching over 14 bases. This CDR3 comprises 19 residues. The V segment lost 5 bases and the J segment 6 bases; nucleotides outside the gene matches: 18. CDR1 and CDR2 from the germline V gene are DFQATT and SNEGSKA (reference sequence). CDR3 bases: TGCAGTGCTGGGGGAAGTACCGGGACTAGCGGGAGTCGGATCAATGAGCAGTTCTTC. It translates to CSAGGSTGTSGSRINEQFF.

This clonotype has a handful of counts. V gene TRBV5-1 combines with J gene TRBJ2-5, with TRBD2 as a possible D gene (7 bases). Trimming cost V 4 bases and J 5 bases, with 15 bases left between them. The germline gives CDR1 SGHRS, CDR2 YFSETQ. The CDR3 has 14 residues. CDR3 sequence (DNA): TGCGCCAGCAGCGGAGGGGGGGTAATCGAGACCCAGTACTTC. Protein: CASSGGGVIETQYF.

This clonotype was recorded a few times. The J gene is TRBJ2-7, the V gene TRBV2, with a weak D call TRBD2 (6 bases). The CDR3 covers 14 residues. CDR1 is SNHLY and CDR2 is FYNNEI in the germline V gene. Trimming cost V 7 bases and J 2 bases, with 15 bases left between them. The CDR3 nucleotides are TGTGCCAGCAAGACGCGGGGCACCGCCTACGAGCAGTACTTC. Translating gives CASKTRGTAYEQYF.

Here the CDR3 DNA reads TGTGCCACCAGCATTTTCAGGGGTAACCAAGAGACCCAGTACTTC. It translates to CATSIFRGNQETQYF. The chain recombines TRBV15 with TRBJ2-5, with D tentatively TRBD1 (6 bases). This CDR3 is built from 15 residues. Trimming took 4 bases from V and 0 from J, leaving 12 bases between them. Germline values: CDR1 LNHNV, CDR2 YYDKDF (reference sequence).

This clonotype was found many times. The chain is built from TRBV20-1 and TRBJ1-5, with TRBD1 matching over 8 bases. This CDR3 contains 12 residues. The trim removed 6 bases at V and 5 bases at J, leaving 3 bases unmatched. The germline gives CDR1 DFQATT, CDR2 SNEGSKA (reference sequence). CDR3 sequence (DNA): TGCAGTGCCAAACAGGGGGATCAGCCCCAGCATTTT. It specifies CSAKQGDQPQHF.

This clonotype was recorded at least ten times. This rearrangement joins TRBV12-3 or TRBV12-4 to TRBJ2-5; unclear D gene. V shed 7 bases and J shed 4 bases, with 7 bases lying between them. The CDR3 has 11 amino acids. The CDR3 spells CASTQGETQYF. In DNA, the CDR3 is TGTGCCAGCACCCAAGGAGAGACCCAGTACTTC.

Remarks on this clonotype: One base away lies a much larger clone, so this may be a sequencing read error. Since the CDR3 does not end with the conserved phenylalanine or tryptophan, this likely comes from a read error. The CDR3 DNA is TGTGCCAGCAGTTCGTTCGGCGGGAGCGAGGATACGCAGTATTGT. It encodes CASSSFGGSEDTQYC. J is TRBJ2-3 and V is TRBV12-3 or TRBV12-4; TRBD2 agrees at 7 bases. This CDR3 has 15 residues. V shed 4 bases, J shed 6 bases, and the junction held 10 bases outside the gene matches.

The chain joins TRBV5-1 to TRBJ2-1; D remains ambiguous. The germline V and J ends were trimmed by 2 bases and 0 bases, with 9 bases remaining between them. Germline loops: CDR1 SGHRS, CDR2 YFSETQ. The CDR3 loop spans 15 amino acids. The CDR3 coding sequence is TGCGCCAGCAGCTTAGACCGATACTCCTACAATGAGCAGTTCTTC. The encoded protein is CASSLDRYSYNEQFF.

In its sample, this clonotype was seen many times. The chain carries TRBV10-3 and TRBJ2-1; 9 nucleotides agree with TRBD2. The trim removed 11 bases at V and 9 bases at J, leaving 17 bases unmatched. Germline CDR1 ENHRY, CDR2 SYGVKD. This CDR3 contains 15 residues. The CDR3 DNA reads as TGTGCCTCGAGGCGGGGGGGACTAGACTCCGGTGAGCAGTTCTTC. Translating gives CASRRGGLDSGEQFF.

The sample holds a few counts of this clonotype. The rearrangement links TRBV12-3 or TRBV12-4 to TRBJ2-5; possibly TRBD2 for D (7 bases). Trimming pared 3 bases from V and 3 bases from J, leaving 11 bases between. The CDR3 totals 14 residues. CDR3 sequence reads: CASSFGGREETQYF. The CDR3 region has the DNA TGTGCCAGCAGTTTCGGGGGGCGGGAAGAGACCCAGTACTTC.

There are a few counts of this clonotype. The rearrangement joins TRBV3-1 to TRBJ2-1, with D possibly being TRBD1 (5 bases). The CDR3 length is 13 residues. Trimming removed 8 bases from V and 3 bases from J, with 11 bases in between. CDR1 and CDR2 (germline): LGHDT, YNNKEL (reference sequence). The CDR3 region is CASQGGDYNEQFF. In nucleotides, the CDR3 is TGTGCCAGCCAGGGCGGAGACTACAATGAGCAGTTCTTC.

This clonotype was counted a few times. J is TRBJ2-1 and V is TRBV18; D is possibly TRBD1 (6 bases). CDR1 is KGHSH, CDR2 LQKENI, per germline. The CDR3 extends over 14 amino acids. With 4 bases removed from V and 8 bases from J, the gap between germline ends came to 15 bases. The CDR3 nucleotides are TGTGCCAGCTCACGGACAGCGCGAATCCATGAGCAGTTCTTC. Translating gives CASSRTARIHEQFF.

The gene calls are TRBV5-1 and TRBJ1-3; D not certain. The CDR3 totals 16 residues. Germline V gives CDR1 SGHRS, CDR2 YFSETQ. V dropped 0 bases and J dropped 1 base, with 11 bases sitting between them. CDR3 sequence: CASSLEQLISGNTIYF. The CDR3 nucleotides read TGCGCCAGCAGCTTGGAACAGCTAATATCTGGAAACACCATATATTTT. The full variable domain, completed using reference TRBV5-1 and TRBJ1-3, is KAGVTQTPRYLIKTRGQQVTLSCSPISGHRSVSWYQQTPGQGLQFLFEYFSETQRNKGNFPGRFSGRQFSNSRSEMNVSTLELGDSALYLCASSLEQLISGNTIYFGEGSWLTVV.

The chain uses TRBV12-3 or TRBV12-4 and TRBJ2-7, with TRBD2 matching 8 bases. This CDR3 has 16 amino acids. The junction had 14 bases not matched to a gene; V was cut back by 5 bases and J by 5 bases. The CDR3 coding sequence is TGTGCCAGCAGTAACAACGGACTAGCACATATCAACGAGCAGTACTTC. Amino acid sequence: CASSNNGLAHINEQYF.